This T cell receptor (beta chain) was recorded in a study of OX40 agonist ivuxolimab in advanced cancers. Study context: Across the patients, intravenous ivuxolimab was delivered every 2 weeks at 0.01 to 10 mg/kg. Partial responses, seen in three patients, involved one hepatocellular carcinoma and two cutaneous melanomas.

People who had autoimmune disease history or systemic immunosuppression were excluded. The sample holds a few counts of this clone. Its antigen is not identified. Germline CDR1 reads SGDLS; CDR2 reads YYNGEE. The CDR3 length is 13 residues. V was pared by 4 bases and J by 2 bases, with 7 bases between. General study results and limits: More expanded clones were found, on average, in CD8+ than in CD4+ T cells.

Assay used: immunoSEQ multiplex PCR; TCRdb lists only in-frame clones, some missing. The sample has about 7,700 clones; 70% to 80% are singletons. The V gene is TRBV9, the J gene TRBJ2-1; D remains ambiguous. The source was CD4+ or CD8+ T cells sorted from blood, collected in a trial of the OX40 agonist ivuxolimab. This receptor was identified in an adult with an advanced solid tumor such as melanoma, head and neck, liver or kidney cancer. The CDR3 is CASSKDAYNEQFF. DNA of the CDR3: TGTGCCAGCAGCAAGGACGCCTACAATGAGCAGTTCTTC. Full variable domain (missing parts from reference TRBV9 and TRBJ2-1): DSGVTQTPKHLITATGQRVTLRCSPRSGDLSVYWYQQSLDQGLQFLIQYYNGEERAKGNILERFSAQQFPDLHSELNLSSLELGDSALYFCASSKDAYNEQFFGPGTRLTVL.